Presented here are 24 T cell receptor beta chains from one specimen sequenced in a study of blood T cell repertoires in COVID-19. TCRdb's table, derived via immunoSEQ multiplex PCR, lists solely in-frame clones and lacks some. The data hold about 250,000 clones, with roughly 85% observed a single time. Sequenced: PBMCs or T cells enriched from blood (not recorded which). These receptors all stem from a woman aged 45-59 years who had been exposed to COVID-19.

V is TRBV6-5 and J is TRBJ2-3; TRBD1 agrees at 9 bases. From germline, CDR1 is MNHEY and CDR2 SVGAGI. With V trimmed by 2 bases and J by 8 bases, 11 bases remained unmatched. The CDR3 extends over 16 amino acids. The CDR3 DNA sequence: TGTGCCAGCAGTTACCAGGACAGGGGATGGGAGGCTACGCAGTATTTT. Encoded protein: CASSYQDRGWEATQYF.

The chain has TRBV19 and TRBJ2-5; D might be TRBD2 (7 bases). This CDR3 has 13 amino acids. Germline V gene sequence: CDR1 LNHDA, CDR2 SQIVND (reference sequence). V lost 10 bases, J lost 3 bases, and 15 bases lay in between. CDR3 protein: CATSVGGEETQYF. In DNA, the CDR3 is TGTGCCACCAGCGTAGGGGGGGAAGAGACCCAGTACTTC.

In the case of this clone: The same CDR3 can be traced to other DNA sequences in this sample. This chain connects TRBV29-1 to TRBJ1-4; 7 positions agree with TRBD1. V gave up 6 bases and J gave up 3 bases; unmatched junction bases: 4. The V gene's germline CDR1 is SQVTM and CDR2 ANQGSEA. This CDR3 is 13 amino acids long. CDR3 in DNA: TGCAGCGTGTCCGGGACAGCTAATGAAAAACTGTTTTTT. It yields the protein CSVSGTANEKLFF.

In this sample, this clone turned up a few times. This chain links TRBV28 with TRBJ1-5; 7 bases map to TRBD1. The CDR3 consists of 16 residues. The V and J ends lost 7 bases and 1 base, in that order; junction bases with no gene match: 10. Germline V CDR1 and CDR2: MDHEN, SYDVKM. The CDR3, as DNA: TGTGCCAGCAATATACAGGGGATGGCCAGCAATCAGCCCCAGCATTTT. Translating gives CASNIQGMASNQPQHF.

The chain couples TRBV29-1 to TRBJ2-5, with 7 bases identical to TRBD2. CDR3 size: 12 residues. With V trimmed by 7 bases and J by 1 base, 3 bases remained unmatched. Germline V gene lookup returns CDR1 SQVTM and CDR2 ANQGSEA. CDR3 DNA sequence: TGCAGCGCGGGGAGGGTCCAAGAGACCCAGTACTTC. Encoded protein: CSAGRVQETQYF.

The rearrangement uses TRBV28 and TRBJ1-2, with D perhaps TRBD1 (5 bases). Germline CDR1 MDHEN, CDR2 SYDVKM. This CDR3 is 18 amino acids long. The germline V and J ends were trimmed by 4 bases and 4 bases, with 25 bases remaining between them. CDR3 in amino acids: CASSSRTSNLGRVYGYTF. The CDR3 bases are TGTGCCAGCAGTTCCAGGACATCCAATCTGGGGAGGGTCTATGGCTACACCTTC.

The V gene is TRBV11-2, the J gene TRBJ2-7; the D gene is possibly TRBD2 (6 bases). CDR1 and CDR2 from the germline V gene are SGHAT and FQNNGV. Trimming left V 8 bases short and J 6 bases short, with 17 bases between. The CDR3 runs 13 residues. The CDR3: CASCLGGGVEQYF. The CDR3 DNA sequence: TGTGCCAGCTGCCTGGGGGGAGGCGTCGAGCAGTACTTC.

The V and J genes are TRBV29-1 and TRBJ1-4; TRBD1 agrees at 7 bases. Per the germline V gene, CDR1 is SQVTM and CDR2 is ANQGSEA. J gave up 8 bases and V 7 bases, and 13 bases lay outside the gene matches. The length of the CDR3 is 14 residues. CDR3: CSADPTGRGEKLFF. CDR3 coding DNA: TGCAGCGCAGATCCGACAGGGCGAGGGGAAAAACTGTTTTTT.

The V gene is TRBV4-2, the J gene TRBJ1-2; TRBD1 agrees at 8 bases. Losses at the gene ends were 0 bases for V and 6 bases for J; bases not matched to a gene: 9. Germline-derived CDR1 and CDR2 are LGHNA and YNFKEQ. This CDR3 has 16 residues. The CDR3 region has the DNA TGTGCCAGCAGCCAAGAGTCGGCAGGGGGCATCAATGGCTACACCTTC. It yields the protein CASSQESAGGINGYTF.

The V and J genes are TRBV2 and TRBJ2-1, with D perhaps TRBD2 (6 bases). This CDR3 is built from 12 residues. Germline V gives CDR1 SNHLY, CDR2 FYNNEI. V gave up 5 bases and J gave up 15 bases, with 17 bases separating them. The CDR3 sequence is CASSPLRGLRFF. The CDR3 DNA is TGTGCCAGCAGTCCTCTAAGGGGACTTCGGTTCTTC. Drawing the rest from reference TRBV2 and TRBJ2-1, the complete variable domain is EPEVTQTPSHQVTQMGQEVILRCVPISNHLYFYWYRQILGQKVEFLVSFYNNEISEKSEIFDDQFSVERPDGSNFTLKIRSTKLEDSAMYFCASSPLRGLRFFGPGTRLTVL.

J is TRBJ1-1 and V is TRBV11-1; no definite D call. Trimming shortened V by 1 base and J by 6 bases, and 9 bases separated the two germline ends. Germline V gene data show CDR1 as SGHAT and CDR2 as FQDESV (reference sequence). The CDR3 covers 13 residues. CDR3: CASSLEGASEAFF. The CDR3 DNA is TGTGCCAGCAGCTTAGAGGGAGCCTCTGAAGCTTTCTTT.

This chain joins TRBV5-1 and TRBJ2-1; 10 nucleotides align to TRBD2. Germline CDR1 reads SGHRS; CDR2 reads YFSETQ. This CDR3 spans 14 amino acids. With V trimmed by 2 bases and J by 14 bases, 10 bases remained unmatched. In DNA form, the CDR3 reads TGCGCCAGCAGCTTCAGCGGGGGGGCCGGTCCTAAGTTCTTC. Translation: CASSFSGGAGPKFF.

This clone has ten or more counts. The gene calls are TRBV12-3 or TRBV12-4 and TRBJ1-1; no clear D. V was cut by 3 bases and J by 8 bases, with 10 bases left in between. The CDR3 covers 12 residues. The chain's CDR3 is CASSLRQREAFF. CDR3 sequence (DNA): TGTGCCAGCAGTTTGAGGCAGAGGGAAGCTTTCTTT.

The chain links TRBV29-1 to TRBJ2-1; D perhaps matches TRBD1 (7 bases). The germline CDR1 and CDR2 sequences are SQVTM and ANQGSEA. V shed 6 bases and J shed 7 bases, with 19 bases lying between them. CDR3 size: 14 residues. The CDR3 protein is CSVAGGTALNEQFF. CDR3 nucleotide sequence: TGCAGCGTGGCGGGCGGGACAGCCCTTAATGAGCAGTTCTTC.

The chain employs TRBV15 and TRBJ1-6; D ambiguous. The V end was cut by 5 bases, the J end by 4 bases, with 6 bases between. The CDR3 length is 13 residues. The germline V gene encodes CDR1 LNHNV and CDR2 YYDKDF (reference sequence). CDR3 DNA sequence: TGTGCCACCAGCTCTCTATATAATTCACCCCTCCACTTT. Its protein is CATSSLYNSPLHF. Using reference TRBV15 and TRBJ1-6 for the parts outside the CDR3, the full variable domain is DAMVIQNPRYQVTQFGKPVTLSCSQTLNHNVMYWYQQKSSQAPKLLFHYYDKDFNNEADTPDNFQSRRPNTSFCFLDIRSPGLGDTAMYLCATSSLYNSPLHFGNGTRLTVT.

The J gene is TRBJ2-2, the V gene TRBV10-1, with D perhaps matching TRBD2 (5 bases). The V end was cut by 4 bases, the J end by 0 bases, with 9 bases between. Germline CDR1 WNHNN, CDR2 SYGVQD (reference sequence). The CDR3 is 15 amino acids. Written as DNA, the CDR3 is TGCGCCAGCAGTGGATCGAGGGCGAACACCGGGGAGCTGTTTTTT. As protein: CASSGSRANTGELFF.

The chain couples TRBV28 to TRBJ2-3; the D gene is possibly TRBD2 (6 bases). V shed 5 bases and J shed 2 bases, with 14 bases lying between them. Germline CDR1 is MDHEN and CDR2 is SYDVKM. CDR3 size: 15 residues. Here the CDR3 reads CASSPRGFSTDTQYF. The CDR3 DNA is TGTGCCAGCAGTCCCCGGGGGTTTTCCACAGATACGCAGTATTTT.

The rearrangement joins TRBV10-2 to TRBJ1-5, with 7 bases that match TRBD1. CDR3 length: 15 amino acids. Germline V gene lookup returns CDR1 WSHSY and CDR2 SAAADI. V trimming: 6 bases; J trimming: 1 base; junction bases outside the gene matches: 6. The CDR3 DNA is TGCGCCAGCAGGGGCAGGGGGACGAGCAATCAGCCCCAGCATTTT. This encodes CASRGRGTSNQPQHF.

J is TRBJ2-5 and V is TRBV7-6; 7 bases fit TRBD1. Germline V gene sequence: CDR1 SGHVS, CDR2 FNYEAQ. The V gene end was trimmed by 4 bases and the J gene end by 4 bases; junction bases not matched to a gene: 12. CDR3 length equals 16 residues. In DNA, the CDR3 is TGTGCCAGCAGCTCAGAGACAGGGTACTCCCGAGAGACCCAGTACTTC. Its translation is CASSSETGYSRETQYF.

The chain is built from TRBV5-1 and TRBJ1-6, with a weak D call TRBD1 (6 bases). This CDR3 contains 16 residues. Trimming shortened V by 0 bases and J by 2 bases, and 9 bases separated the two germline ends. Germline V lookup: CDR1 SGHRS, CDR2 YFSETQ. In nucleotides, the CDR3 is TGCGCCAGCAGCTTGGAGCGGGACACCTATAATTCACCCCTCCACTTT. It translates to CASSLERDTYNSPLHF.

CDR3: CASSIAGTEAFF. The CDR3 DNA follows: TGTGCCAGTAGTATAGCGGGCACTGAAGCTTTCTTT. The rearrangement uses TRBV19 and TRBJ1-1; D gene unclear. V lost 1 base and J 4 bases, leaving 4 bases between the germline ends. From germline, CDR1 is LNHDA and CDR2 SQIVND (reference sequence). CDR3 length: 12 amino acids.

CDR3 in amino acids: CASSLVGRGNTEAFF. CDR3 DNA sequence: TGTGCCAGCAGCTTAGTAGGCAGGGGCAACACTGAAGCTTTCTTT. This chain uses TRBV7-2 with TRBJ1-1; a possible D gene is TRBD1 (6 bases). V was pared by 1 base and J by 2 bases, with 11 bases between. Germline values: CDR1 SGHTA, CDR2 FQGNSA. The CDR3 is 15 residues long.

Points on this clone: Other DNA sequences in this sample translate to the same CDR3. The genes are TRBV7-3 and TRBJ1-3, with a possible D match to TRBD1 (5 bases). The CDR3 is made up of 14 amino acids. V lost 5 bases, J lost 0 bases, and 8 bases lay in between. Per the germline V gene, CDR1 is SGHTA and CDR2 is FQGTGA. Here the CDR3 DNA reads TGTGCCAGCAGCCCAGACAGCTCTGGAAACACCATATATTTT. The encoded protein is CASSPDSSGNTIYF.

CDR3 loop: CASSPRESGANVLTF. CDR3 bases: TGTGCCAGCAGCCCACGGGAATCTGGGGCCAACGTCCTGACTTTC. The chain recombines TRBV6-2 or TRBV6-3 with TRBJ2-6; D possibly corresponds to TRBD2 (5 bases). V was pared by 6 bases and J by 1 base, with 10 bases between. The germline V gene encodes CDR1 MNHEY and CDR2 SVGEGT. CDR3 length: 15 amino acids.